The 16 T cell receptor beta chains below come from one sample, sequenced in a study of shared clonotypes between healthy human individuals. Sequencing used immunoSEQ multiplex PCR; TCRdb keeps in-frame clones, though not all of them. This sample has about 380,000 clones, with approximately 97% found just once. The sequencing input was memory CD8+ T cells sorted from blood. Specified subset: CD45RO+ cells pooled with CCR7-negative TemRA cells. All receptors come from a man aged 30 to 39 in good health.

This clone was detected once. DNA of the CDR3: TGTGCCAGCTCACCCACCCAAGAGACCCAGTACTTC. Translating gives CASSPTQETQYF. The chain has TRBV18 and TRBJ2-5; D call uncertain. Between the trimmed V and J ends, which lost 3 bases and 1 base, there was a span of 3 bases. This CDR3 spans 12 amino acids. Germline lookup yields CDR1 KGHSH and CDR2 LQKENI. The full variable domain, its missing parts supplied by reference TRBV18 and TRBJ2-5, is NAGVMQNPRHLVRRRGQEARLRCSPMKGHSHVYWYRQLPEEGLKFMVYLQKENIIDESGMPKERFSAEFPKEGPSILRIQQVVRGDSAAYFCASSPTQETQYFGPGTRLLVL.

This clone was observed a single time. The chain couples TRBV15 to TRBJ1-4; D remains ambiguous. Per germline, CDR1 LNHNV and CDR2 YYDKDF (reference sequence). The CDR3 runs 14 residues. The germline V and J ends were trimmed by 2 bases and 3 bases, with 7 bases remaining between them. CDR3 amino acids: CATSRNSPNEKLFF. DNA of the CDR3: TGTGCCACCAGCAGAAATTCGCCTAATGAAAAACTGTTTTTT.

The CDR3 loop reads CASSSAGTTNEKLFF. The CDR3 coding sequence is TGTGCCAGCAGCTCGGCAGGTACAACTAATGAAAAACTGTTTTTT. The rearrangement uses TRBV7-9 and TRBJ1-4, with D uncertain. Between the trimmed V and J ends, which lost 4 bases and 0 bases, there was a span of 9 bases. The CDR3 spans 15 residues. Germline lookup yields CDR1 SEHNR and CDR2 FQNEAQ (reference sequence).

In DNA, the CDR3 is TGTGCCAGCAGTGGACAGGGGGCCGACCCCTACGAGCAGTACTTC. Protein product: CASSGQGADPYEQYF. The rearrangement uses TRBV6-6 and TRBJ2-7; 11 bases line up with TRBD1. Germline CDR1 reads MNHNY; CDR2 reads SVGAGI (reference sequence). CDR3 length: 15 amino acids. Trimming at V came to 5 bases and at J to 2 bases, leaving 5 bases not matched to a gene.

The chain is built from TRBV29-1 and TRBJ1-1; no clear D gene. Trimming took 1 base from V and 0 from J, leaving 9 bases between them. From germline, CDR1 is SQVTM and CDR2 ANQGSEA. This CDR3 comprises 14 residues. DNA for the CDR3: TGCAGCGTTGAAGCCCGTCAGGTGAACACTGAAGCTTTCTTT. Its protein product is CSVEARQVNTEAFF.

The chain combines TRBV9 with TRBJ1-2; D uncertain. The CDR3 has 13 amino acids. V gave up 0 bases and J gave up 8 bases, with 11 bases separating them. Germline CDR1 and CDR2: SGDLS and YYNGEE. CDR3 in amino acids: CASSVATFGGYTF. CDR3 in DNA: TGTGCCAGCAGCGTAGCTACGTTCGGGGGCTACACCTTC.

This chain links TRBV19 with TRBJ2-1; TRBD1 aligns across 8 bases. CDR1 and CDR2 (germline): LNHDA, SQIVND (reference sequence). Losses at the gene ends were 3 bases for V and 2 bases for J; bases not matched to a gene: 3. The CDR3 runs 15 residues. The DNA for the CDR3 is TGTGCCAGTAGTATTTGGGGACAGGCCTACAATGAGCAGTTCTTC. Amino acid sequence: CASSIWGQAYNEQFF.

V is TRBV7-4 and J is TRBJ1-4; 7 bases are a match to TRBD1. The junction had 6 bases not matched to a gene; V was cut back by 0 bases and J by 2 bases. The length of the CDR3 is 17 residues. The germline gives CDR1 SGHVT, CDR2 SQSDAQ. Written as DNA, the CDR3 is TGTGCCAGCAGCTTAGCGCCGAACAGGGGCACTAATGAAAAACTGTTTTTT. Its translation: CASSLAPNRGTNEKLFF.

The chain joins TRBV27 to TRBJ2-1, with D maybe TRBD2 (5 bases). The CDR3 length is 15 residues. Trimming left V 6 bases short and J 6 bases short, with 18 bases between. Germline V gene data show CDR1 as MNHEY and CDR2 as SMNVEV (reference sequence). The CDR3 reads CASRARRTQINEQFF. The CDR3 coding sequence is TGTGCCAGCAGGGCAAGGAGGACGCAGATCAATGAGCAGTTCTTC.

The gene calls are TRBV7-2 and TRBJ2-7; TRBD2 matches 8 bases. The CDR3 extends over 17 amino acids. The V gene end was trimmed by 3 bases and the J gene end by 6 bases; junction bases not matched to a gene: 16. The germline V gene has CDR1 SGHTA and CDR2 FQGNSA. The CDR3 sequence: CASSFGQPGLGSFEQYF. The CDR3 DNA sequence: TGTGCCAGCAGCTTCGGGCAGCCGGGACTAGGATCGTTCGAGCAGTACTTC.

A single count supports this clone. The chain links TRBV2 to TRBJ2-7; TRBD2 matches at 10 bases. The germline V gene has CDR1 SNHLY and CDR2 FYNNEI. The CDR3 extends over 15 amino acids. V lost 6 bases to trimming and J lost 3 bases; unmatched junction nucleotides: 8. CDR3 nucleotide sequence: TGTGCCAGCAGGCGTCGGACTAGCGGAAGCTACGAGCAGTACTTC. Its protein product is CASRRRTSGSYEQYF.

The V gene is TRBV27, the J gene TRBJ2-7; D is unresolved. The CDR3 has 14 residues. The germline V gene has CDR1 MNHEY and CDR2 SMNVEV (reference sequence). V lost 3 bases to trimming and J lost 0 bases, with 9 bases between them. The CDR3 DNA reads as TGTGCCAGCAGTTTTAATGGTCCCTCCTACGAGCAGTACTTC. Translating it yields CASSFNGPSYEQYF.

V is TRBV19 and J is TRBJ1-2, with 7 bases matching TRBD1. This CDR3 has 14 residues. V lost 7 bases, J lost 0 bases, and 5 bases stayed unmatched. Germline V gives CDR1 LNHDA, CDR2 SQIVND (reference sequence). The CDR3 loop reads CASKPGGTNYGYTF. CDR3 DNA sequence: TGTGCCAGTAAGCCAGGGGGAACTAACTATGGCTACACCTTC.

J is TRBJ1-6 and V is TRBV10-2; D is undetermined. The CDR3 has 15 amino acids. Trimming left V 3 bases short and J 0 bases short, with 6 bases between. Germline lookup yields CDR1 WSHSY and CDR2 SAAADI. For the CDR3, the DNA is TGCGCCAGCAGTGATGGCCTCTCCTATAATTCACCCCTCCACTTT. It encodes CASSDGLSYNSPLHF.

The chain combines TRBV27 with TRBJ2-7, with D possibly being TRBD1 or TRBD2 (5 bases each). V was trimmed by 5 bases and J by 6 bases, leaving 14 bases between them. Germline V gene sequence: CDR1 MNHEY, CDR2 SMNVEV (reference sequence). The CDR3 has 13 amino acids. Here the CDR3 reads CASSLGPLREQYF. The CDR3 nucleotides are TGTGCCAGCAGTCTGGGACCTCTACGCGAGCAGTACTTC.

The chain is built from TRBV7-2 and TRBJ2-6; D may match TRBD1 or TRBD2 (5 bases each). The CDR3 is made up of 17 amino acids. Trimming removed 2 bases at V and 2 bases at J, with 13 bases between. Germline V lookup: CDR1 SGHTA, CDR2 FQGNSA. This CDR3 reads CASSLWGLAAGANVLTF. The CDR3 nucleotides are TGTGCCAGCAGCTTATGGGGGTTGGCTGCTGGGGCCAACGTCCTGACTTTC. Filled out from reference TRBV7-2 and TRBJ2-6, the complete variable domain reads GAGVSQSPSNKVTEKGKDVELRCDPISGHTALYWYRQSLGQGLEFLIYFQGNSAPDKSGLPSDRFSAERTGGSVSTLTIQRTQQEDSAVYLCASSLWGLAAGANVLTFGAGSRLTVL.